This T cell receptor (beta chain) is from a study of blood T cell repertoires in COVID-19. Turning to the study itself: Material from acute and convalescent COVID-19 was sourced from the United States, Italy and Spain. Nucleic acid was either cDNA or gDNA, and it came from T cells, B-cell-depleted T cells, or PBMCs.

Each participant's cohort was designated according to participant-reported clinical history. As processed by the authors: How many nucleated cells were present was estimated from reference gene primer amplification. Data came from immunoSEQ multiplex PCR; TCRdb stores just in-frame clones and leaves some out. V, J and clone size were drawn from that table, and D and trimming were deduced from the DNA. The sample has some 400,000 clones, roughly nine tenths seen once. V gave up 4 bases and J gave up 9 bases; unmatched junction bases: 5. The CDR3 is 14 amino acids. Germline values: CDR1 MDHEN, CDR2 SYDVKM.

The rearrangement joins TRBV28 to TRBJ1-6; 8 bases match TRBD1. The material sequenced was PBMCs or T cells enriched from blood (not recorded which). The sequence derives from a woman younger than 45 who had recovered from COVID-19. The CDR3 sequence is CASSSGGWGSPLHF. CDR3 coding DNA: TGTGCCAGCAGTTCAGGGGGCTGGGGTTCACCCCTCCACTTT.